The 24 T cell receptor beta chains presented below share a single source sample, sequenced in a study of CD8 T cells in ankylosing spondylitis. TCRdb re-called the 5' RACE reads with MiXCR, one entry per CDR3 protein. The sample contains just under 350,000 distinct CDR3 sequences, 14% to 15% of which appear only once. The specimen sequenced was blood, either unsorted or a sorted T cell fraction (not recorded which). All receptors derive from a male donor with ankylosing spondylitis or in good health (not recorded which).

The genes are TRBV3-1 and TRBJ1-6; 9 bases map to TRBD1. This CDR3 region has 16 residues. Trimming took 5 bases from V and 7 from J; bases not matched to a gene: 9. Germline-derived CDR1 and CDR2 are LGHDT and YNNKEL (reference sequence). The CDR3 loop reads CASSARSGTGNSPLHF. DNA for the CDR3: TGTGCCAGCAGCGCCCGTTCCGGGACAGGGAATTCACCCCTCCACTTT.

This clonotype was picked up many times. This chain uses TRBV20-1 with TRBJ2-3; TRBD1 is a possible D gene (5 bases). The CDR3 is 16 residues long. Trimming removed 5 bases from V and 1 base from J, with 19 bases in between. The germline V gene encodes CDR1 DFQATT and CDR2 SNEGSKA (reference sequence). The CDR3 DNA is TGCAGTGCTGAGGCCTTTGGGGCGCTTCGCACAGATACGCAGTATTTT. As protein: CSAEAFGALRTDTQYF.

The V gene is TRBV2, the J gene TRBJ1-4, with a weak D call TRBD1 (5 bases). CDR1 SNHLY and CDR2 FYNNEI come from the germline V gene. This CDR3 has 15 amino acids. The V end was cut by 3 bases, the J end by 7 bases, with 15 bases between. The DNA of the CDR3 is TGTGCCAGCAGTGACCCGGGGCCTAGGAGTGAAAAACTGTTTTTT. Its translation: CASSDPGPRSEKLFF.

This clonotype was observed a few times. The V call is TRBV6-5, the J call TRBJ2-6; maybe TRBD1 (5 bases). CDR1 MNHEY and CDR2 SVGAGI come from the germline V gene. V was clipped by 0 bases and J by 0 bases, with 9 bases between them. The CDR3 extends over 17 amino acids. The CDR3 spells CASSYSGLSSGANVLTF. The CDR3 DNA sequence: TGTGCCAGCAGTTACTCGGGGCTGAGCTCTGGGGCCAACGTCCTGACTTTC.

This clonotype was counted many times. The chain employs TRBV18 and TRBJ1-4, with a possible D match to TRBD1 (5 bases). The germline gives CDR1 KGHSH, CDR2 LQKENI. This CDR3 has 16 residues. V was clipped by 6 bases and J by 5 bases, with 19 bases between them. The CDR3 DNA sequence: TGTGCCAGCTCGCCTCAGCCGGGACTCCTCAATGAAAAACTGTTTTTT. Its translation is CASSPQPGLLNEKLFF.

This clonotype has more than one count but fewer than ten. This chain uses TRBV2 with TRBJ1-1; a possible D gene is TRBD1 (6 bases). The V gene lost 10 bases and the J gene lost 0 bases, with 18 bases spanning the gap. This CDR3 spans 15 amino acids. Germline V lookup: CDR1 SNHLY, CDR2 FYNNEI. CDR3 loop: CATRRVGGMNTEAFF. The CDR3 DNA reads as TGTGCCACTCGGCGGGTAGGGGGTATGAACACTGAAGCTTTCTTT.

The genes are TRBV7-2 and TRBJ1-6; D remains ambiguous. Trimming removed 1 base from V and 7 bases from J, with 5 bases in between. The CDR3 consists of 13 residues. CDR1 SGHTA and CDR2 FQGNSA come from the germline V gene. CDR3 in DNA: TGTGCCAGCAGCTTAGTGAAGAATTCACCCCTCCACTTT. This encodes CASSLVKNSPLHF.

The sample holds a few counts of this clonotype. The chain carries TRBV5-1 and TRBJ2-7; TRBD1 matches at 8 bases. Germline trimming cut 4 bases from V and 4 bases from J; bases unmatched to any gene: 10. The CDR3 spans 15 residues. Per germline, CDR1 SGHRS and CDR2 YFSETQ. CDR3 protein: CASSIRTGMSYEQYF. Here the CDR3 DNA reads TGCGCCAGCAGCATCCGGACAGGGATGAGTTACGAGCAGTACTTC.

V usage is TRBV12-3 or TRBV12-4 and J usage is TRBJ2-4; 7 bases match TRBD2. J was trimmed by 13 bases and V by 6 bases; bases with no gene match: 9. This CDR3 is 12 amino acids long. The CDR3 region has the DNA TGTGCCAGCAGCCCGGGACTACCACTACAGTACTTC. Translated, it gives CASSPGLPLQYF.

This clonotype occurred many times. J is TRBJ2-2 and V is TRBV12-3 or TRBV12-4; no clear D. The germline V and J ends were trimmed by 3 bases and 0 bases, with 8 bases remaining between them. The CDR3 extends over 15 amino acids. CDR3 nucleotide sequence: TGTGCCAGCAGTTTGGCGGCGACGAACACCGGGGAGCTGTTTTTT. Encoded protein: CASSLAATNTGELFF.

This clonotype occurred a few times. The CDR3 DNA is TGTGCCAGCAGCGGTGGACTAGCGGGGAACACCGGGGAGCTGTTTTTT. Residues: CASSGGLAGNTGELFF. The genes are TRBV3-1 and TRBJ2-2; 11 nucleotides line up with TRBD2. The CDR3 has 16 residues. The ends lost 5 bases at V and 1 base at J; junction bases unmatched: 3. Germline assignment: CDR1 LGHDT and CDR2 YNNKEL (reference sequence).

The chain has TRBV12-3 or TRBV12-4 and TRBJ1-5, with D unclear. V was shortened by 6 bases and J by 0 bases, with 9 bases between the two germline ends. The CDR3 is made up of 14 amino acids. The CDR3 loop is CASRPSVSNQPQHF. As DNA, the CDR3 is TGTGCCAGCAGGCCGTCAGTTAGCAATCAGCCCCAGCATTTT.

The CDR3 here is CASSQDQGGRSNIQYF. The CDR3 region has the DNA TGTGCCAGCAGCCAAGATCAAGGGGGCAGGTCGAACATTCAGTACTTC. The chain combines TRBV3-1 with TRBJ2-4; 7 positions agree with TRBD1. V dropped 0 bases and J dropped 7; count of bases not matched to a gene: 9. In germline, CDR1 is LGHDT, CDR2 YNNKEL (reference sequence). There are 16 residues in the CDR3.

This clonotype was counted at least ten times. The V and J genes are TRBV5-6 and TRBJ2-2, with D uncertain. V was pared by 4 bases and J by 7 bases, with 8 bases between. Germline V gives CDR1 SGHDT, CDR2 YYEEEE. There are 12 residues in the CDR3. The DNA of the CDR3 is TGTGCCAGCAGCCCTTGGGGCGGGGAGCTGTTTTTT. This translates into CASSPWGGELFF.

J is TRBJ2-7 and V is TRBV20-1; maybe TRBD2 (6 bases). The CDR3 sequence is 13 residues long. Deletions cut 2 bases from V and 9 bases from J, with 17 bases between. Germline CDR1 is DFQATT and CDR2 is SNEGSKA (reference sequence). The CDR3 nucleotides are TGCAGTGCTAGATTCCGGGGGTCAGACGGGCAGTACTTC. Its translation is CSARFRGSDGQYF.

This clonotype has only a few counts. This rearrangement joins TRBV5-1 to TRBJ2-1; D may be TRBD2 (5 bases). There are 14 residues in the CDR3. The germline V gene encodes CDR1 SGHRS and CDR2 YFSETQ. Trimming shortened V by 0 bases and J by 7 bases, and 11 bases separated the two germline ends. The CDR3 spells CASSLAGNRNEQFF. The CDR3 DNA reads TGCGCCAGCAGCTTGGCGGGGAATCGGAATGAGCAGTTCTTC. Full variable domain (outside the CDR3, taken from reference TRBV5-1 and TRBJ2-1): KAGVTQTPRYLIKTRGQQVTLSCSPISGHRSVSWYQQTPGQGLQFLFEYFSETQRNKGNFPGRFSGRQFSNSRSEMNVSTLELGDSALYLCASSLAGNRNEQFFGPGTRLTVL.

This clonotype has only a few counts. This chain links TRBV7-9 with TRBJ1-2, with 7 nucleotides matching TRBD1. Losses at the gene ends were 5 bases for V and 2 bases for J; bases not matched to a gene: 8. Germline values: CDR1 SEHNR, CDR2 FQNEAQ (reference sequence). CDR3 size: 15 residues. In nucleotides, the CDR3 is TGTGCCAGCAGCCATAGACAGGGACAGAACTATGGCTACACCTTC. The encoded protein is CASSHRQGQNYGYTF. Full variable domain (rest looked up from reference TRBV7-9 and TRBJ1-2): DTGVSQNPRHKITKRGQNVTFRCDPISEHNRLYWYRQTLGQGPEFLTYFQNEAQLEKSRLLSDRFSAERPKGSFSTLEIQRTEQGDSAMYLCASSHRQGQNYGYTFGSGTRLTVV.

V gene TRBV12-3 or TRBV12-4 combines with J gene TRBJ2-1, with D tentatively TRBD1 (5 bases). Trimming cost V 2 bases and J 7 bases, with 15 bases left between them. The CDR3 runs 15 residues. The CDR3 sequence is CASSLTGPVTNEQFF. CDR3 nucleotides: TGTGCCAGCAGTTTAACAGGACCGGTTACGAATGAGCAGTTCTTC.

This rearrangement joins TRBV12-3 or TRBV12-4 to TRBJ1-2; possible D gene TRBD1, 5 bases. The V gene lost 2 bases and the J gene lost 8 bases, with 15 bases spanning the gap. The CDR3 is made up of 14 amino acids. The DNA for the CDR3 is TGTGCCAGCAGTTTATCTGAGGTTGGGGGAGGCTACACCTTC. It translates to CASSLSEVGGGYTF.

This clonotype was picked up many times. The genes are TRBV20-1 and TRBJ1-1, with D uncertain. The germline V gene has CDR1 DFQATT and CDR2 SNEGSKA (reference sequence). Trimming removed 0 bases from V and 0 bases from J, with 11 bases in between. This CDR3 is built from 15 residues. The CDR3 here is CSARDRYRMNTEAFF. The DNA of the CDR3 is TGCAGTGCTAGAGATCGGTACAGAATGAACACTGAAGCTTTCTTT.

This clonotype was seen more than once but under ten times. The chain joins TRBV7-6 to TRBJ2-5, with 13 bases identical to TRBD2. This CDR3 has 16 amino acids. J lost 4 bases, V lost 5 bases, and 7 bases had no gene match. Germline CDR1 is SGHVS and CDR2 is FNYEAQ. The CDR3 region is CASSPTRLAGGETQYF. Written as DNA, the CDR3 is TGTGCCAGCAGCCCAACGAGACTAGCGGGAGGAGAGACCCAGTACTTC.

This clonotype was observed many times. The chain uses TRBV5-6 and TRBJ2-1, with D possibly matching TRBD1 (6 bases). Germline V gives CDR1 SGHDT, CDR2 YYEEEE. The length of the CDR3 is 13 residues. The V end was cut by 4 bases, the J end by 4 bases, with 9 bases between. The DNA for the CDR3 is TGTGCCAGCAGCATCGACAGGTACAATGAGCAGTTCTTC. It translates to CASSIDRYNEQFF.

Ten or more counts support this clonotype. V is TRBV19 and J is TRBJ2-3, with 8 nucleotides matching TRBD2. CDR3 length equals 16 residues. V was pared by 4 bases and J by 1 base, with 7 bases of the junction left unmatched. Germline lookup yields CDR1 LNHDA and CDR2 SQIVND (reference sequence). CDR3 bases: TGTGCCAGTAGTAGCGTTGCGGGGGGCGGCACAGATACGCAGTATTTT. It encodes CASSSVAGGGTDTQYF.

The V and J genes are TRBV7-9 and TRBJ2-1; TRBD2 matches 15 bases. This CDR3 has 15 amino acids. The V gene end was trimmed by 6 bases and the J gene end by 10 bases; junction bases not matched to a gene: 7. The germline V gene has CDR1 SEHNR and CDR2 FQNEAQ (reference sequence). The CDR3 sequence: CASSFGTSGRSEQFF. Here the CDR3 DNA reads TGTGCCAGCAGTTTCGGGACTAGCGGGAGGAGCGAGCAGTTCTTC. The whole variable domain, filled in from reference TRBV7-9 and TRBJ2-1, reads DTGVSQNPRHKITKRGQNVTFRCDPISEHNRLYWYRQTLGQGPEFLTYFQNEAQLEKSRLLSDRFSAERPKGSFSTLEIQRTEQGDSAMYLCASSFGTSGRSEQFFGPGTRLTVL.